The sequence of this TCR beta chain was determined in a study of blood T cell repertoires in COVID-19. Study-level information: Italy, Spain and the United States were the sources of the convalescent and acute COVID-19 samples. T cells, B-cell-depleted T cells, or PBMCs supplied cDNA or gDNA.

The CDR3 is made up of 12 amino acids. The germline V gene has CDR1 ENHRY and CDR2 SYGVKD. V was clipped by 10 bases and J by 7 bases, with 13 bases between them. As handled by the study authors: Cell counts per sample came from amplifying reference gene primers. Libraries were prepared by immunoSEQ multiplex PCR; TCRdb keeps only in-frame clonotypes and omits some of them. The DNA was the basis for D and trimming; V, J and clone size are from that table. The sample records 60,000 or so clones, around 90% being singletons. This chain links TRBV10-3 with TRBJ1-4; possible D gene TRBD1, 5 bases. This receptor was taken from a human donor with active COVID-19. The donor label of this sample is uncertain. The sequenced sample was peripheral blood. The CDR3 nucleotides read TGTGCCAGTCAGGGTTCGGCTGAAAAACTGTTTTTT. Encoded protein: CASQGSAEKLFF.